The clone carrying this T cell receptor beta chain was counted a single time. Its target is unknown. At one of its ends the junction is not consistent with the germline gene, which may arise from a read error. The sample comes from a study of T cells in Graves' hyperthyroidism and ophthalmopathy. TCR beta CDR3 region amplification was performed from RNA transcripts. HTBI primers drove first-round RT-PCR of the TCR CDR3. A single record per CDR3 protein comes from TCRdb applying MiXCR to the multiplex PCR reads. The data contain 500,000 to 750,000 distinct CDR3 sequences, around 42% of them singletons. CDR3 size: 13 residues. Per germline, CDR1 SGHDN and CDR2 FVKESK. Study-level points and caveats: The model identified upcoming ophthalmopathy a median approximately six months ahead of onset.

The receptor comes from a woman younger than 30 with Graves' hyperthyroidism. The gene calls are TRBV14 and TRBJ1-1; D possibly corresponds to TRBD1 (6 bases). The specimen was peripheral blood or thyroid tissue (not recorded which). CDR3 sequence: CASSQGNRNEAFF. In nucleotides, the CDR3 is TGCGCCAGCAGCCAGGGGAACAGGAATGAAGCTTTCTTC.